Included here is one T cell receptor (beta chain) sequence, with context. This clone was seen once. Its antigen is currently not known. No base qualities exist here, and no much larger clone lies one base off it. This entry is derived from a study of blood T cell repertoires in COVID-19 (dated by TCRdb to the early 2020s). Notes on the research overall: The collaborator samples originated in the United States, Italy and Spain and spanned the acute and convalescent phases of COVID-19. The prospective study material was composed of cDNA or gDNA derived from T cells, B-cell-depleted T cells, or PBMCs. Subjects who had been exposed to COVID-19, were actively infected with it, or had recovered from it provided the deeply sampled blood TCRbeta repertoires that made up the dataset. The repertoires were released in a freely available public database intended as a resource for research on the immune response to SARS-CoV-2. Samples were obtained from the ongoing ImmuneRACE study (first 160 participants) and from some 1,300 subjects provided by 6 global collaborators. A de-identified subject ID, COVID-19 status, age in years and sex were almost always included in the sample metadata. HLA class I and class II types, where available, came from metadata supplied by the sample provider rather than from assay-based typing.

Broad study findings and their caveats: The amount of clinical and demographic metadata varied by source and participant and was provided uncurated.

From its cysteine to its phenylalanine, the CDR3 spans 16 amino acids. Of all the DNA, just the CDR3 is kept, 48 bases in frame from base 1. V has 5 bases trimmed and J has 2 bases trimmed; junction bases matching no gene number 10. Via the germline V gene, CDR1 is SGHTA and CDR2 FQGTGA. The collaborating institutions used their own protocols to collect whole blood in K2EDTA tubes. Collaborator samples were shipped for TCRbeta analysis as frozen whole blood, isolated PBMCs, or DNA extracted from either sample type. TCRbeta CDR3 regions were amplified from genomic DNA using the immunoSEQ Assay, a bias-controlled multiplex PCR. In the authors' own workflow: The number of nucleated cells in each sample was estimated by amplification of reference gene primers within the assay. To quantify the absolute abundance of each unique TCRbeta CDR3 rearrangement, sequence reads were collapsed and filtered. For each sample, productive Simpson clonality was calculated by taking the square root of Simpson's diversity index across productive rearrangements. The clones in this table, taken by TCRdb from immuneACCESS, are in-frame only. Not every clone is retained; where verified, under half of the shortfall comes from an unresolved V gene, and the cause of the rest is unknown. D and trimming come from the DNA, and the V and J calls and clone size come from that table. This sample gives under 45,000 clones in total; 60% to 85% of them show up just once. The top ten constitute roughly 2% of the sample.

The chain couples TRBV7-3 to TRBJ2-7; 9 central nucleotides agree with TRBD2. The TCR originated in a man aged 55 to 70 with active COVID-19. Material for sequencing was peripheral blood. CDR3 reads: CASSPQAGGVPYEQYF. The nucleotide sequence is given as TGTGCCAGCAGCCCCCAAGCGGGGGGAGTCCCCTACGAGCAGTACTTC.